The 4 T cell receptor beta chains in this list originate from one sample, sequenced in a study of CD8+ T cells in alopecia areata (dated by TCRdb to the late 2010s). Library preparation was by the immunoSEQ multiplex PCR assay. For TCR sequencing, RNA was extracted from every sample and reverse transcribed into cDNA to serve as template. TCRdb took over this immuneACCESS table, retaining in-frame rearrangements with V and J assigned. Such tables are incomplete; in checked studies, under half of the missing clones stem from an unresolved V gene, and the remainder is unexplained. For this sample the table gives 90,000 to 150,000 clones, of which around 56% were detected only once. Roughly 0.5% of the sample goes to the ten largest clones. This sample's time point label indicates: less than five weeks on oral tofacitinib. Read against the paper, the sample's treatment or condition label means: oral pan-JAK inhibitor, 5-10 mg twice daily.

Sample: CD4+ T cells sorted from blood, taken at week 4, from a patient treated with tofacitinib. The receptors were sampled from a human donor with alopecia areata.

The CDR3 spells CASSEPGSVARGYGYTF. CDR3 nucleotides: TGTGCCAGCAGTGAACCCGGCTCGGTCGCTAGGGGCTATGGCTACACCTTC. V is TRBV6-1 and J is TRBJ1-2, with TRBD1 as a possible D gene (5 bases). Per the germline V gene, CDR1 is MNHNS and CDR2 is SASEGT. This CDR3 has 17 residues. Trimming cost V 2 bases and J 4 bases, with 20 bases left between them.

V and J are TRBV9 and TRBJ2-1; D gene uncertain. The germline V gene has CDR1 SGDLS and CDR2 YYNGEE. The CDR3 contains 15 residues. Deletions cut 0 bases from V and 7 bases from J, with 14 bases between. In nucleotides, the CDR3 is TGTGCCAGCAGCGTAGAGGGTCGGCAGGCAAATGAGCAGTTCTTC. Its protein product is CASSVEGRQANEQFF.

This clone was observed a handful of times. The chain uses TRBV29-1 and TRBJ2-7; possibly TRBD1 for D (6 bases). This CDR3 spans 13 amino acids. Germline lookup yields CDR1 SQVTM and CDR2 ANQGSEA. The V end lost 6 bases, the J end lost 2 bases, and 14 bases lay between the germline ends. CDR3 sequence reads: CSVKGQFTYEQYF. The CDR3 coding sequence is TGCAGCGTAAAAGGACAGTTCACCTACGAGCAGTACTTC.

The V gene is TRBV29-1, the J gene TRBJ2-7; possibly TRBD1 or TRBD2 for D (5 bases each). The V end was cut by 7 bases, the J end by 0 bases, with 13 bases between. The length of the CDR3 is 13 residues. CDR1 SQVTM and CDR2 ANQGSEA come from the germline V gene. CDR3 nucleotides: TGCAGCGCACGGGACGGAAGCTCCTACGAGCAGTACTTC. It encodes CSARDGSSYEQYF.